These T cell receptor beta chains were read from a single sample in a study of T cell repertoires in cytomegalovirus infection. Via MiXCR, TCRdb re-called the reads, giving one row per CDR3 protein. Here the sample spans about 830,000 distinct CDR3 sequences, about 31% being singletons. Their antigen targets remain unknown. This material consisted of cultured CD8+ T cells from PBMCs, taken from culture after CMV antigen stimulation. The receptors originated from a human donor in good health (CMV status not recorded). Some clones in this sample may be carry-over from other donors' samples. Each CDR3 is given with its conserved first and last residue. D genes are given only for firm matches. Only some rows state a clone size, as once, few, many or a class for expanded clones.

TRBJ1-1	TRBV5-4	NA	NA	TGTGCCAGCAGCCGATTTGGACAGCTTAACATGAACACTGAAGCTTTCTTT	CASSRFGQLNMNTEAFF
TRBJ1-2	TRBV25-1	TRBD1	NA	TGTGCCAGCAGTGAATTTCCCGACAGGGGAGGCGGCTACACCTTC	CASSEFPDRGGGYTF
TRBJ1-5	TRBV28	NA	few	TGTGCCAGCACCCGGGGGCGGGGGCCTAATCAGCCCCAGCATTTT	CASTRGRGPNQPQHF
TRBJ2-2	TRBV5-8	NA	few	TGTGCCAGCAGCTACCCCCATCAGGGGTACACCGGGGAGCTGTTTTTT	CASSYPHQGYTGELFF
TRBJ2-7	TRBV2	NA	NA	TGTGCCACAGGGACCTACGAGCAGTACTTC	CATGTYEQYF
TRBJ2-7	TRBV6-6	NA	few	TGTGCCAGCGGACAGTCTTTCCTCTACGAGCAGTACTTC	CASGQSFLYEQYF
TRBJ2-3	TRBV6-2/TRBV6-3	NA	few	TGTGCCAGCAGCCCGAATCCGACTTCTTCTACCACAGATACGCAGTATTTT	CASSPNPTSSTTDTQYF
TRBJ2-3	TRBV19	TRBD1	NA	TGTGCCAGTAGCCTTGACCGGGACAGGGGTAGTGATACGCAGTATTTT	CASSLDRDRGSDTQYF
TRBJ1-2	TRBV9	NA	NA	TGTGCCAGCAGCGTAGGCGGGGGACCGGCGAACTATGGCTACACCTTC	CASSVGGGPANYGYTF
TRBJ2-3	TRBV2	NA	few	TGTGCCAGCACAGGGAGAATTGGTACGCAGTATTTT	CASTGRIGTQYF
TRBJ1-1	TRBV4-3	TRBD1	NA	TGCGCCAGCAGCCAGGGGACAGGGGCCACTGAAGCTTTCTTT	CASSQGTGATEAFF
TRBJ1-2	TRBV9	TRBD1	NA	TGTGCCAGCAGCGTAATTCAAGGGGGCGGCTACACCTTC	CASSVIQGGGYTF
TRBJ1-1	TRBV12-3/TRBV12-4	NA	many	TGTGCCAGCAGTTTTTCCAACACTGAAGCTTTCTTT	CASSFSNTEAFF
TRBJ1-1	TRBV27	TRBD1	NA	TGTGCCAGCAGTTTCGTCCCACAGGGGATGAACACTGAAGCTTTCTTT	CASSFVPQGMNTEAFF
TRBJ2-1	TRBV7-6	TRBD2	few	TGTGCCAGCAGCTTAGGGGGGGGGTACAACAATGAGCAGTTCTTC	CASSLGGGYNNEQFF
TRBJ2-3	TRBV7-2	NA	many	TGTGCCAGCAGCTTAGAAGGCATCCGCCCTTATCAAGGGGCAGATACGCAGTATTTT	CASSLEGIRPYQGADTQYF
TRBJ1-1	TRBV7-9	NA	few	TGTGCCAGCAGCTCCAGGGTAGCCAACACTGAAGCTTTCTTT	CASSSRVANTEAFF
TRBJ1-2	TRBV29-1	TRBD1	NA	TGCAGCGTTCCTACAGGGGAGGTGAACTATGGCTACACCTTC	CSVPTGEVNYGYTF
TRBJ2-7	TRBV19	TRBD1	few	TGTGCCAGTAAGGAGACAGGGACCTACGAGCAGTACTTC	CASKETGTYEQYF